This TCR beta chain was obtained from a study of T cells in Graves' hyperthyroidism and ophthalmopathy (dated by TCRdb to the late 2010s). Regarding the research as a whole: Peripheral blood was sampled at the time of initial diagnosis, prior to any treatment. To identify TCR V-J signatures that set the groups apart, the researchers used a discovery cohort of 100 patients, made up of approximately 43 with Graves' ophthalmopathy and 55 to 65 with stable Graves' hyperthyroidism. Whether ophthalmopathy could be predicted prospectively was tested in an independent validation cohort made up of 18 to 20 hyperthyroidism patients plus 17 patients who later progressed to ophthalmopathy. For training and testing, the 100 or so patients in the discovery cohort were randomly divided in a 7:3 ratio. In addition, the study compared T-cell repertoires in thyroid tissue and in blood from six Graves' hyperthyroidism patients. After blood sampling, hyperthyroidism patients were treated with methimazole at a starting dose of 30 mg daily, and ophthalmopathy patients were treated with high-dose intravenous methylprednisolone. TCR Vbeta CDR3 sequencing of around 130 peripheral blood samples (under 45 ophthalmopathy, about 75 hyperthyroidism and roughly 17 progressor patients) is reported in the paper. Paper-wide results and their limitations: A model built on a 13 V-J signature distinguished ophthalmopathy from stable hyperthyroidism, reaching 85% to 90% sensitivity and around 81% specificity in cross-validation and 80%/75% in testing. No statistical method was used to set the sample size in advance, and investigators knew the group allocation. Most expanded thyroid clonotypes (frequency above 0.001) were also detected in blood, suggesting blood repertoires may reflect thyroid immune responses. In validation, the model predicted progression to ophthalmopathy with over 60% sensitivity and around 72% specificity, a median of approximately 6.5 months before onset.

A patient counted as having stable Graves' hyperthyroidism if no progression to ophthalmopathy occurred over 18 months of follow-up. Hyperthyroidism patients were newly diagnosed, had a disease duration of under 2 months, and were aged 18 to 65 years. Any patient with an uncontrolled infection, another autoimmune disease, pregnancy or lactation was excluded. Clinical symptoms, serum thyroxine and TRAb, thyroid ultrasound, and orbital computed tomography formed the basis for the diagnoses. Ficoll-Paque density gradient centrifugation was used to isolate PBMCs from about 9.4 ml of fresh peripheral blood. Trizol reagent was used to extract total RNA, and RNA quality was then checked on an Agilent 2100 Bioanalyzer. Per the germline V gene, SGHVS is the CDR1 and FQNEAQ is the CDR2. Including cysteine and phenylalanine, the CDR3 has 16 amino acids. CDR3 DNA only is kept here, 48 bases in frame from base 1. V is pruned by 7 bases and J by 2 bases, leaving 11 bases of the junction without a gene match.

TCR beta CDR3 regions were amplified from RNA transcripts. A first-round RT-PCR of the TCR CDR3 used the HTBI primer set with the Qiagen OneStep RT-PCR kit. Libraries were constructed in a second round of multiplex PCR, after which size selection and purification were performed. The libraries were sequenced on an Illumina HiSeq2000 using paired-end 100 bp reads. Per the source publication's procedure: SOAPnuke was used to process the raw data, throwing out any read that contained adapters or uncalled bases, had a mean Phred below 15, or lacked an exact constant-primer or identifier match. High-quality paired reads were merged with COPE v1.2.5, and unique nucleotide sequences were defined as clonotypes. MiTCR v1.1 was used to align the clonotypes against IMGT TRBV, TRBD and TRBJ reference segments. Only V-J combinations with frequency above 0.0001, covering 99% to 99.2% of repertoires, were analysed. The TCS score was defined as the ratio of F50 (clonal expansion) to E x V (chaos), calculated using BLOSUM62-based TCRdist between CDR3 peptides within each V-J. Welch's t-statistics and random forest reduced fewer than 550 V-J features to fewer than 15, which were used in a naive Bayes classifier (R e1071). In-frame beta chains were kept once TCRdb had trimmed the public reads at Q25 with fastp and called clones with MiXCR. Entries are consolidated by CDR3 protein sequence, retaining the most common genes and DNA. What appears here as the V and J calls and clone size reflects TCRdb's work, not the paper's. The sample profile shows around 290,000 distinct CDR3 sequences; around 13% of them were found once. The ten most abundant clones make up roughly 8.2% of the sample.

This clonotype was observed at least ten times. This clone's antigen is unknown. The record has no base qualities; no much larger clone is one base away. Sequences were obtained from blood. The sequence derives from a middle-aged woman with Graves' hyperthyroidism. Here the chain combines TRBV7-8 and TRBJ1-1; 9 junctional bases match TRBD1. The CDR3 region reads CASNIDRGGRNTEAFF. Here is the DNA: TGTGCCAGCAACATTGACAGGGGGGGTAGAAACACTGAAGCTTTCTTT.